The 9 T cell receptor beta chains below all came from one sample that was sequenced in a study of cytomegalovirus exposure and HLA in healthy donors. Both 60 Vbeta primers and 13 Jbeta primers went into the PCR. Generated by immunoSEQ multiplex PCR, the TCRdb table keeps only in-frame clones and is missing some. The repertoire holds 150,000 to 200,000 clones, with around four fifths as singletons. Sequencing was done on a sample of PBMCs. These receptors came from a female donor in good health and CMV-seronegative.

V is TRBV11-2 and J is TRBJ2-3; 8 bases fit TRBD2. Losses at the gene ends were 4 bases for V and 2 bases for J; bases not matched to a gene: 11. The germline V gene has CDR1 SGHAT and CDR2 FQNNGV. This CDR3 is built from 17 residues. CDR3 in DNA: TGTGCCAGCAGCTCCCGAGGCCTAGCGGGCCTCACAGATACGCAGTATTTT. Residues: CASSSRGLAGLTDTQYF.

This clone was seen more than once but under ten times. V usage is TRBV13 and J usage is TRBJ1-2, with D perhaps matching TRBD1 (5 bases). Germline CDR1 reads PRHDT; CDR2 reads FYEKMQ (reference sequence). The CDR3 length is 14 residues. With 3 bases removed from V and 4 bases from J, the gap between germline ends came to 12 bases. This CDR3 reads CASSFGRGSYGYTF. In nucleotides, the CDR3 is TGTGCCAGCAGCTTTGGGAGGGGTAGCTATGGCTACACCTTC.

The chain is built from TRBV11-3 and TRBJ2-1, with TRBD2 identical over 8 bases. Trimming at V came to 3 bases and at J to 3 bases, leaving 4 bases not matched to a gene. The CDR3 is 15 amino acids. Germline CDR1 is SGHNT and CDR2 is YENEEA. The CDR3 is CASSLAGTSYNEQFF. CDR3 DNA: TGTGCCAGCAGCTTGGCCGGGACTAGCTACAATGAGCAGTTCTTC.

The sample holds one count of this clone. V and J are TRBV4-1 and TRBJ2-1, with 8 bases that match TRBD2. J was trimmed by 4 bases and V by 4 bases; bases with no gene match: 15. Germline loops: CDR1 MGHRA, CDR2 YSYEKL. The length of the CDR3 is 18 residues. The CDR3 DNA reads as TGCGCCAGCAGCCTAAATCCCTGGGTTAGCGGGGAATACAATGAGCAGTTCTTC. This sequence encodes CASSLNPWVSGEYNEQFF.

The chain recombines TRBV19 with TRBJ1-2; no definite D call. Germline CDR1 and CDR2: LNHDA and SQIVND (reference sequence). Between the trimmed V and J ends, which lost 7 bases and 4 bases, there was a span of 10 bases. This CDR3 has 12 residues. The CDR3 nucleotides read TGTGCCAGTAATGTTGGGAGCTATGGCTACACCTTC. This sequence encodes CASNVGSYGYTF.

The chain combines TRBV27 with TRBJ1-6; D not resolved. The CDR3 consists of 15 residues. Trimming stripped 3 bases from V and 9 bases from J, with 15 bases between. CDR1 is MNHEY and CDR2 is SMNVEV in the germline V gene (reference sequence). CDR3 in amino acids: CASSFPGRAGSPLHF. The DNA of the CDR3 is TGTGCCAGCAGTTTTCCTGGGAGGGCGGGTTCACCCCTCCACTTT.

This chain links TRBV19 with TRBJ2-6; 11 bases match TRBD1. Germline CDR1 reads LNHDA; CDR2 reads SQIVND (reference sequence). J was trimmed by 3 bases and V by 3 bases; bases with no gene match: 7. The CDR3 has 18 amino acids. The CDR3 nucleotides are TGTGCCAGTAGTATTCACGGGACAGGGGGGGGTGGGGCCAACGTCCTGACTTTC. Protein sequence: CASSIHGTGGGGANVLTF.

This sequence joins TRBV19 and TRBJ2-3, with 8 bases lining up with TRBD1. The trim removed 0 bases at V and 3 bases at J, leaving 8 bases unmatched. The germline gives CDR1 LNHDA, CDR2 SQIVND (reference sequence). The CDR3 runs to 17 residues. The CDR3 coding sequence is TGTGCCAGTAGTATAGATCTACCAGGGGGCAAGACAGATACGCAGTATTTT. Its translation: CASSIDLPGGKTDTQYF.

V is TRBV30 and J is TRBJ1-6, with D perhaps TRBD1 (5 bases). Trimming removed 0 bases from V and 10 bases from J, with 22 bases in between. The CDR3 length is 17 residues. The V gene's germline CDR1 is GTSNPN and CDR2 SVGIG (reference sequence). CDR3 nucleotides: TGTGCCTGGAGTGTAGGGGTCTTGGGGCTGGAGAAGTCACCCCTCCACTTT. This gives the protein CAWSVGVLGLEKSPLHF.